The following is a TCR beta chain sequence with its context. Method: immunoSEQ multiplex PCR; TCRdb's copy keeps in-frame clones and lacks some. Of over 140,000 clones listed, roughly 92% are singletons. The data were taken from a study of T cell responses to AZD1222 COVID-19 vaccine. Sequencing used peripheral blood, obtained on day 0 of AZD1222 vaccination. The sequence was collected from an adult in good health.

This CDR3 reads CASSSQRQTNTEAFF. The CDR3 DNA reads TGTGCCAGCAGTTCTCAAAGACAGACGAACACTGAAGCTTTCTTT. This chain links TRBV28 with TRBJ1-1, with a weak D call TRBD1 (5 bases). V lost 4 bases and J 1 base, leaving 13 bases between the germline ends. Germline values: CDR1 MDHEN, CDR2 SYDVKM. There are 15 residues in the CDR3.